The clone carrying this T cell receptor (beta chain) was detected a few times. This specimen comes from a study of control samples from healthy donors and cancer patients. The assay was immunoSEQ multiplex PCR, and TCRdb's table has in-frame clones only and misses some. The table has 120,000 or so clones, approximately 87% seen once. This CDR3 is 13 amino acids long. The V gene end was trimmed by 2 bases and the J gene end by 6 bases; junction bases not matched to a gene: 3. CDR1 and CDR2 from the germline V gene are SGHDT and YYEEEE. This receptor was obtained from a man aged 60 to 69 in good health. Material: blood. The chain couples TRBV5-6 to TRBJ1-1, with 8 bases matching TRBD1. For the CDR3, the DNA is TGTGCCAGCAGCTTCGGACAGGGCCCTGAAGCTTTCTTT. Translation gives CASSFGQGPEAFF.